Below are 2 T cell receptor beta chains sequenced from a single sample in a study of cytomegalovirus exposure and HLA in healthy donors (dated by TCRdb to about 2017). Libraries were constructed by the immunoSEQ multiplex PCR assay. For the multiplex PCR, a mixture combining 60 forward primers for TCR Vbeta segments and 13 reverse primers for TCR Jbeta segments was used. The table comes from immuneACCESS by way of TCRdb, which keeps in-frame sequences with V and J called. Part of the clones is missing from these tables; in studies checked, under half for an unresolved V gene and the rest for unknown reasons. The sample's table lists a count of about 53,000 clones. The ten top clones hold 2.1% of the sample. The specimen sequenced was PBMCs. The receptors shown here come from a woman between 18 and 29 years old in good health and CMV-seronegative.

The chain links TRBV6-5 to TRBJ1-5; D may be TRBD1 (6 bases). CDR3 length: 12 amino acids. In germline, CDR1 is MNHEY, CDR2 SVGAGI. Deletions cut 6 bases from V and 4 bases from J, with 7 bases between. The CDR3 loop reads CASSRGNQPQHF. The CDR3 nucleotides read TGTGCCAGCAGCAGGGGTAATCAGCCCCAGCATTTT.

Comment on this clone: One end of the junction is discordant with germline, which a read error may explain. V is TRBV6-6 and J is TRBJ1-2; D remains ambiguous. Germline values: CDR1 MNHNY, CDR2 SVGAGI (reference sequence). The CDR3 is 14 amino acids. The CDR3 sequence: CASSLEDSTRLSPF. The DNA for the CDR3 is TGTGCCAGCAGCCTAGAGGATTCTACTCGACTCTCCCCCTTC.